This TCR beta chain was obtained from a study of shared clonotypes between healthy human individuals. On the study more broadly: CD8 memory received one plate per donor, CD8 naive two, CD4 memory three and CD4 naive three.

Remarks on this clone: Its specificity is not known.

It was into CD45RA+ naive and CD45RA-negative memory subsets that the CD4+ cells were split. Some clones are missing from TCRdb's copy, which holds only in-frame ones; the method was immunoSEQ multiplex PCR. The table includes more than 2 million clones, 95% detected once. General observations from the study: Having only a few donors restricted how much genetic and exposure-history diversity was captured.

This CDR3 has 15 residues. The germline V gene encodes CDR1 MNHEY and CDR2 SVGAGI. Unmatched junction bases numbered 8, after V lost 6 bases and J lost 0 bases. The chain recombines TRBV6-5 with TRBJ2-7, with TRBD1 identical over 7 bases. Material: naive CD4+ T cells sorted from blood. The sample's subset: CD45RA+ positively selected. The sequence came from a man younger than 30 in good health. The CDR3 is CASRRRDRGSYEQYF. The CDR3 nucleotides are TGTGCCAGCAGACGCCGGGACAGAGGCTCCTACGAGCAGTACTTC.